Shown below are 8 T cell receptor beta chains from a single sample sequenced in a study of beta chain features in type 1 diabetes. Study-level findings and limits: Shortening that was moderate but significant affected the TCRB CDR3s of Type 1 diabetes patients in all four CD4+ subsets.

Their target antigens are unknown. Since all of the isolated RNA was reverse transcribed, expressed TCRB transcripts were what got sequenced. Sequenced by immunoSEQ multiplex PCR; TCRdb stores in-frame clones only, minus some. In the table there are about 240,000 clones, approximately 14% of which are singletons. Sequenced: naive CD4+ T cells from blood. The origin of the receptors is a man aged 25 to 40 with type 1 diabetes.

The chain links TRBV19 to TRBJ1-4, with D tentatively TRBD1 (5 bases). The CDR3 contains 17 residues. Trimming took 3 bases from V and 0 from J, leaving 14 bases between them. CDR1 and CDR2 (germline): LNHDA, SQIVND (reference sequence). The CDR3 is CASSMGRAPATNEKLFF. Here the CDR3 DNA reads TGTGCCAGTAGTATGGGCAGGGCGCCTGCAACTAATGAAAAACTGTTTTTT.

This chain links TRBV21-1 with TRBJ2-7; the DNA was not compared with TRBD2, the D call given in the table. TRBV21-1 is classified as a pseudogene. This CDR3 region has 17 residues. DNA for the CDR3: TGTGCCAGCAGCAGCCCAAGGTCAGAACTACGTCCTACGCAGCAGTACTTC. This codes for CASSSPRSELRPTQQYF.

This clone was recorded a few times. The CDR3 nucleotides read TGTGCCAGCTCACCAGGACTCAAATCCACAGATACGCAGTATTTT. This sequence encodes CASSPGLKSTDTQYF. The chain employs TRBV18 and TRBJ2-3, with D maybe TRBD2 (5 bases). Trimming removed 2 bases from V and 2 bases from J, with 11 bases in between. Germline loops: CDR1 KGHSH, CDR2 LQKENI. This CDR3 region has 15 residues.

This rearrangement joins TRBV6-5 to TRBJ2-1; TRBD2 agrees at 10 bases. The J segment lost 8 bases and the V segment lost 5 bases, leaving 9 bases of the junction unmatched. Germline CDR1 is MNHEY and CDR2 is SVGAGI. The CDR3 totals 15 residues. CDR3 loop: CASSGGLAVLDEQFF. DNA of the CDR3: TGTGCCAGCAGTGGTGGACTAGCGGTATTGGATGAGCAGTTCTTC.

This clone was seen more than once but under ten times. V usage is TRBV4-2 and J usage is TRBJ2-2; 11 bases match TRBD2. The ends lost 4 bases at V and 4 bases at J; junction bases unmatched: 8. The germline V gene has CDR1 LGHNA and CDR2 YNFKEQ. The CDR3 is 17 amino acids. The DNA of the CDR3 is TGTGCCAGCAGCCGATCCACTAGCGGGAGTGGCACCGGGGAGCTGTTTTTT. This translates into CASSRSTSGSGTGELFF.

This clone occurred a few times. The V call is TRBV7-9, the J call TRBJ2-6; perhaps TRBD1 as D (6 bases). The CDR3 extends over 16 amino acids. Deletions cut 6 bases from V and 0 bases from J, with 12 bases between. Per germline, CDR1 SEHNR and CDR2 FQNEAQ (reference sequence). Written as DNA, the CDR3 is TGTGCCAGCAGACTCGGGGACAACTCTGGGGCCAACGTCCTGACTTTC. Translated, it gives CASRLGDNSGANVLTF.

In its sample, this clone was seen a few times. This chain links TRBV2 with TRBJ2-1; 10 bases are shared with TRBD2. Germline V lookup: CDR1 SNHLY, CDR2 FYNNEI. This CDR3 comprises 15 residues. J was trimmed by 2 bases and V by 6 bases; bases with no gene match: 4. CDR3 coding DNA: TGTGCCAGCAGCACTACTAGCGGGGCCTACAATGAGCAGTTCTTC. This codes for CASSTTSGAYNEQFF. Full variable domain (outside the CDR3, taken from reference TRBV2 and TRBJ2-1): EPEVTQTPSHQVTQMGQEVILRCVPISNHLYFYWYRQILGQKVEFLVSFYNNEISEKSEIFDDQFSVERPDGSNFTLKIRSTKLEDSAMYFCASSTTSGAYNEQFFGPGTRLTVL.

This chain links TRBV9 with TRBJ1-2, with TRBD1 matching 7 bases. The CDR3 is made up of 16 amino acids. Germline V gene sequence: CDR1 SGDLS, CDR2 YYNGEE. V was clipped by 0 bases and J by 3 bases; unmatched bases: 8. The CDR3 loop reads CASSVGPGQSYYGYTF. CDR3 nucleotides: TGTGCCAGCAGCGTAGGACCGGGACAGAGCTACTATGGCTACACCTTC.